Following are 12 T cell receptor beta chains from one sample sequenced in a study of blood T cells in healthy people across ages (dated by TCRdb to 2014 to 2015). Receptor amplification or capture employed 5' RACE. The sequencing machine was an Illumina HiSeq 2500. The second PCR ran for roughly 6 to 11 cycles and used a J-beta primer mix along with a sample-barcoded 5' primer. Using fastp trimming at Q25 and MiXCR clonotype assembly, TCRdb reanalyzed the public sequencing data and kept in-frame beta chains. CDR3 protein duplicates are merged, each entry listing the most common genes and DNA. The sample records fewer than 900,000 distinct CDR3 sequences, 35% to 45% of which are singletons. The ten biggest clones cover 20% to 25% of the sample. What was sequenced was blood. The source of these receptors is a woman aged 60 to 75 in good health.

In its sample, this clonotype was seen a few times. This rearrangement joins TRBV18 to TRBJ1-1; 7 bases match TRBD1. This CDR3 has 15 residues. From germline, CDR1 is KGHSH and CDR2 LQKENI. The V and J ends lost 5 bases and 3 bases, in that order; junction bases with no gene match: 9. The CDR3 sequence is CASSIGTVGDTEAFF. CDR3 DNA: TGTGCCAGCTCAATCGGGACAGTCGGTGACACTGAAGCTTTCTTT. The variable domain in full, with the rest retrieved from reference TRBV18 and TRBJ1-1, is NAGVMQNPRHLVRRRGQEARLRCSPMKGHSHVYWYRQLPEEGLKFMVYLQKENIIDESGMPKERFSAEFPKEGPSILRIQQVVRGDSAAYFCASSIGTVGDTEAFFGQGTRLTVV.

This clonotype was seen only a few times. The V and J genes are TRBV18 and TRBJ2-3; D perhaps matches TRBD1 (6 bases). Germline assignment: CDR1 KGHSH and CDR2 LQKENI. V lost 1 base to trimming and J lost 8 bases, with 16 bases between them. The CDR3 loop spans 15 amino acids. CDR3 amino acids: CASSPQGGFFGTQYF. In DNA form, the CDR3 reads TGTGCCAGCTCACCACAAGGGGGTTTCTTCGGTACGCAGTATTTT.

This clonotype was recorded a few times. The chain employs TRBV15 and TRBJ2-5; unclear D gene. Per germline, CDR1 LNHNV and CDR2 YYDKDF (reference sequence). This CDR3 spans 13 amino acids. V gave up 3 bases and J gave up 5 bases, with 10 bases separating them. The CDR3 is CATSSFRFETQYF. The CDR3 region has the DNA TGTGCCACCAGCAGTTTTCGCTTCGAGACCCAGTACTTC.

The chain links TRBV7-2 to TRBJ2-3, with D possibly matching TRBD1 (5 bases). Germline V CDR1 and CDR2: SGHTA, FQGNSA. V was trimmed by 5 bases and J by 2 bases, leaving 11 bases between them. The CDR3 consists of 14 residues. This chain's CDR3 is CASSLGQYTDTQYF. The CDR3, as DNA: TGTGCCAGCAGCCTCGGACAATACACAGATACGCAGTATTTT.

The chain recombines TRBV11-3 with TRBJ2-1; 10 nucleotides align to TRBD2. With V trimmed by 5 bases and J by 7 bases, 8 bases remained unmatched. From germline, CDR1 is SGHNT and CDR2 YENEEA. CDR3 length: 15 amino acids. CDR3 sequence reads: CASSQRGGLKNEQFF. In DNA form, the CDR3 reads TGTGCCAGCAGCCAGCGGGGGGGCCTTAAGAATGAGCAGTTCTTC.

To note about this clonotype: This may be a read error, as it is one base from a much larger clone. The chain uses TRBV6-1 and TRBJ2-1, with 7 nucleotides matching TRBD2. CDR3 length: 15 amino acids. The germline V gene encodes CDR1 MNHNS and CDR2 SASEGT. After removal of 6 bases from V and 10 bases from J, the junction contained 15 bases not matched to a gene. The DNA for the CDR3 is TGTGCCAGCAGGAGGGCGGGGGAAAGCTCCTACGAGCAGTTCTTC. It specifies CASRRAGESSYEQFF.

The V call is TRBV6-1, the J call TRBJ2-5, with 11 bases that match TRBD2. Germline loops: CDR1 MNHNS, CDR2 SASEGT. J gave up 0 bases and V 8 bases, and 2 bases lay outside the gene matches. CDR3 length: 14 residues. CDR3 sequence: CASSSGRYQETQYF. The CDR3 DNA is TGTGCCAGCTCTAGCGGGAGGTACCAAGAGACCCAGTACTTC.

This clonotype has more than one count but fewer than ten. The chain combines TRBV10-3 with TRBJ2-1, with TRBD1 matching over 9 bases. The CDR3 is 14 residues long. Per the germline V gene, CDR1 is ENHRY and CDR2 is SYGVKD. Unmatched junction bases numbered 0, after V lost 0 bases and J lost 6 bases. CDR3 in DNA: TGTGCCATCAGTGAGTCGACAGGGGGCAATGAGCAGTTCTTC. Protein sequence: CAISESTGGNEQFF.

The CDR3 loop reads CSAQGDRANYGYTF. For the CDR3, the DNA is TGCAGTGCCCAGGGGGACAGGGCTAACTATGGCTACACCTTC. The V gene is TRBV20-1, the J gene TRBJ1-2, with 9 bases fitting TRBD1. Germline lookup yields CDR1 DFQATT and CDR2 SNEGSKA (reference sequence). This CDR3 contains 14 residues. V was pared by 6 bases and J by 0 bases, with 5 bases of the junction left unmatched.

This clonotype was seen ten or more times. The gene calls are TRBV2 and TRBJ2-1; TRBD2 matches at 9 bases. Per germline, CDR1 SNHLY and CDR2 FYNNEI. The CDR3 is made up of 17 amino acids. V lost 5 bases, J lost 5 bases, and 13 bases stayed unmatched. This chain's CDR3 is CASSNKDGTSRNNEQFF. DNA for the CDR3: TGTGCCAGCAGTAATAAGGACGGGACTAGCAGGAACAATGAGCAGTTCTTC.

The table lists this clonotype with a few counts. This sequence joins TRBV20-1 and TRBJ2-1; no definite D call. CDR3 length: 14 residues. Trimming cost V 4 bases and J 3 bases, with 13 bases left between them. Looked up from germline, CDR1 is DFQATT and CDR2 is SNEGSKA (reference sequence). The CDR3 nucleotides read TGCAGTGCTACCTCTGGGCCCAACTACAATGAGCAGTTCTTC. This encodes CSATSGPNYNEQFF.

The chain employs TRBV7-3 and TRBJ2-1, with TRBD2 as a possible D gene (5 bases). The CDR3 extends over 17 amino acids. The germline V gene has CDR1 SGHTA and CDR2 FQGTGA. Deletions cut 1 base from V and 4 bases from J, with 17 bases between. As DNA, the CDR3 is TGTGCCAGCAGCTTAAATTCTAGGGTAAGCGGATACAATGAGCAGTTCTTC. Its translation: CASSLNSRVSGYNEQFF.